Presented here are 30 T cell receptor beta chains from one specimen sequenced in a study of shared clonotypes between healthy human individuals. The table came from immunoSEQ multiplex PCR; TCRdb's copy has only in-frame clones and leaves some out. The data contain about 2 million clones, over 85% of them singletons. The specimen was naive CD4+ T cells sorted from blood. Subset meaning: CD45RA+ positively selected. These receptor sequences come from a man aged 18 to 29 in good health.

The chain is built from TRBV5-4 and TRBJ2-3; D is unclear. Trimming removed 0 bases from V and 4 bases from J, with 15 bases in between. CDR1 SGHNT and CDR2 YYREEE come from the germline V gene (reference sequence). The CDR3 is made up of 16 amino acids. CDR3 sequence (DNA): TGTGCCAGCAGCTTGGATCGTGGGCTAGGTCCAGATACGCAGTATTTT. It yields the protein CASSLDRGLGPDTQYF.

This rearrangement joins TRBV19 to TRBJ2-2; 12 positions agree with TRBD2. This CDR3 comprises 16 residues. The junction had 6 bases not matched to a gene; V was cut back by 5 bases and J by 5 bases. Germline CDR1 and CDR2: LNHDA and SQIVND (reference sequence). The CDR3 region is CASSERLAGVTGELFF. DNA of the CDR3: TGTGCCAGTAGTGAGAGACTAGCGGGAGTTACCGGGGAGCTGTTTTTT.

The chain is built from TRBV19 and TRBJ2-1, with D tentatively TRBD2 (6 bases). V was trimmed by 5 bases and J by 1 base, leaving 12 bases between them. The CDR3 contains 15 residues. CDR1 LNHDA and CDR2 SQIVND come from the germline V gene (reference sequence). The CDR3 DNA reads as TGTGCCAGTAGTCCGACTAGTTGGTCCTACAATGAGCAGTTCTTC. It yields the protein CASSPTSWSYNEQFF.

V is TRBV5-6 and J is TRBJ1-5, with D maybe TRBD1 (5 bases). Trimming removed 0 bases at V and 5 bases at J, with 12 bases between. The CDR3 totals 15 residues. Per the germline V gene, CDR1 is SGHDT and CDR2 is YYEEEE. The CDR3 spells CASSLDGTSHQPQHF. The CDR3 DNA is TGTGCCAGCAGCTTGGACGGGACTTCTCATCAGCCCCAGCATTTT.

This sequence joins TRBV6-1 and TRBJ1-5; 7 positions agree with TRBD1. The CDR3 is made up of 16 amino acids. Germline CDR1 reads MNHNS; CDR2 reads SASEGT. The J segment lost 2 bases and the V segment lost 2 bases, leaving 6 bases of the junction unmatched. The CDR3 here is CASSELGGTGNQPQHF. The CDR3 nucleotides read TGTGCCAGCAGTGAATTAGGGGGGACAGGCAATCAGCCCCAGCATTTT.

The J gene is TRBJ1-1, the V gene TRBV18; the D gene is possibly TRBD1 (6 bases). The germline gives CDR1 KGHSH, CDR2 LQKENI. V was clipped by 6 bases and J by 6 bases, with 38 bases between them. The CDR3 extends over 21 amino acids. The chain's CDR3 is CASSPLTAESWGAGDSSEAFF. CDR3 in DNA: TGTGCCAGCTCCCCTCTGACGGCCGAGAGTTGGGGGGCTGGGGATAGCTCTGAAGCTTTCTTT.

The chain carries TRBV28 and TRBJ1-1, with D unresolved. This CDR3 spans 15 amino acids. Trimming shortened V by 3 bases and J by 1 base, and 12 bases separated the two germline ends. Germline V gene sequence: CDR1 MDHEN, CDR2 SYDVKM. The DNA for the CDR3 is TGTGCCAGCAGTTTCCTCCTCTCTTCGAACACTGAAGCTTTCTTT. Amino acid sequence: CASSFLLSSNTEAFF.

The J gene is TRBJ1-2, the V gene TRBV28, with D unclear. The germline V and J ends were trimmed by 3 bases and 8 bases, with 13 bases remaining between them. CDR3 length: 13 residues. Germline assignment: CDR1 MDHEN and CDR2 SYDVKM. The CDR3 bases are TGTGCCAGCAGTTTCGGCCCCCAAAGGGGCTACACCTTC. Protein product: CASSFGPQRGYTF.

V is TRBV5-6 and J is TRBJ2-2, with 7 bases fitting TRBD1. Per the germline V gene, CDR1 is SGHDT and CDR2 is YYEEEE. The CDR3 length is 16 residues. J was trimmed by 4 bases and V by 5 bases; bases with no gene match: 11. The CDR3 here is CASRPNLRQGTGELFF. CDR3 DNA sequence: TGTGCCAGCAGGCCCAACCTTCGACAGGGCACCGGGGAGCTGTTTTTT.

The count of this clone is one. CDR3 amino acids: CASFSGQGALEQYF. CDR3 nucleotide sequence: TGTGCCAGTTTCTCGGGACAGGGCGCGCTCGAGCAGTACTTC. This chain joins TRBV6-5 and TRBJ2-7; 9 bases agree with TRBD1. Losses at the gene ends were 9 bases for V and 6 bases for J; bases not matched to a gene: 12. This CDR3 is 14 amino acids long. The V gene's germline CDR1 is MNHEY and CDR2 SVGAGI.

CDR3 nucleotide sequence: TGCAGCGTTGAAGGAACCTCGACAGGGGTCTATGGCTACACCTTC. This codes for CSVEGTSTGVYGYTF. The rearrangement uses TRBV29-1 and TRBJ1-2; 8 bases fit TRBD1. The germline gives CDR1 SQVTM, CDR2 ANQGSEA. The CDR3 is 15 amino acids. Trimming at V came to 1 base and at J to 4 bases, leaving 8 bases not matched to a gene.

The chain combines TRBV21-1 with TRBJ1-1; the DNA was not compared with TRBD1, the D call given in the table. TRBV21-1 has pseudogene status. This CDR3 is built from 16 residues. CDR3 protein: CASSTPPQGTNTEAFF. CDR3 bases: TGTGCCAGCAGCACTCCCCCGCAGGGAACGAACACTGAAGCTTTCTTT.

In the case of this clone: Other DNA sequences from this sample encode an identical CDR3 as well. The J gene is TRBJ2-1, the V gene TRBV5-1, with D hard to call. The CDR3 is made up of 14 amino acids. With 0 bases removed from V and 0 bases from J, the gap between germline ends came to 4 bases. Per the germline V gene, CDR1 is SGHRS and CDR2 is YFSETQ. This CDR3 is CASSLGSSYNEQFF. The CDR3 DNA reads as TGCGCCAGCAGCTTGGGCAGCTCCTACAATGAGCAGTTCTTC.

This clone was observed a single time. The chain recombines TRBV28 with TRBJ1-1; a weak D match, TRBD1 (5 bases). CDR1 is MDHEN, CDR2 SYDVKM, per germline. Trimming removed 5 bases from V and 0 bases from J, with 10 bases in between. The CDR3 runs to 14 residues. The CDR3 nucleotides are TGTGCCAGCAGTGGGGGTATGTTGAACACTGAAGCTTTCTTT. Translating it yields CASSGGMLNTEAFF.

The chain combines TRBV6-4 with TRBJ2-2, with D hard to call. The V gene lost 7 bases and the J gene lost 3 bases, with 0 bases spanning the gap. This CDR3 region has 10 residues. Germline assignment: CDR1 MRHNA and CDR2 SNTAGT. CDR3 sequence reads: CASNTGELFF. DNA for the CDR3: TGTGCCAGCAACACCGGGGAGCTGTTTTTT.

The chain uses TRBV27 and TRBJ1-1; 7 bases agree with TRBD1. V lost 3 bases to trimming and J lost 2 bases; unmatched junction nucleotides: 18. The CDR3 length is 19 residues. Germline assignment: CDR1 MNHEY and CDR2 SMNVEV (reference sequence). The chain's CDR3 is CASSFSGVGTVRENTEAFF. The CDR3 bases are TGTGCCAGCAGTTTCTCAGGGGTAGGGACAGTTAGAGAAAACACTGAAGCTTTCTTT.

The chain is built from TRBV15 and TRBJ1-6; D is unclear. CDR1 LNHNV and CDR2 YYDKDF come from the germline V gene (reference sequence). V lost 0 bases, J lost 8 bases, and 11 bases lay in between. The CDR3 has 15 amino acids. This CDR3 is CATSRDLSRDSPLHF. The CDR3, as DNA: TGTGCCACCAGCAGAGATCTTTCGAGGGATTCACCCCTCCACTTT. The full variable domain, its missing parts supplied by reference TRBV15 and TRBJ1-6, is DAMVIQNPRYQVTQFGKPVTLSCSQTLNHNVMYWYQQKSSQAPKLLFHYYDKDFNNEADTPDNFQSRRPNTSFCFLDIRSPGLGDTAMYLCATSRDLSRDSPLHFGNGTRLTVT.

DNA of the CDR3: TGTGCCAGCAGTGGGCTGGGATATCCTACTCAGCAGTACTTC. Protein sequence: CASSGLGYPTQQYF. The chain uses TRBV9 and TRBJ2-4; D is unresolved. This CDR3 region has 14 residues. V gave up 5 bases and J gave up 13 bases, with 22 bases separating them. Germline CDR1 and CDR2: SGDLS and YYNGEE.

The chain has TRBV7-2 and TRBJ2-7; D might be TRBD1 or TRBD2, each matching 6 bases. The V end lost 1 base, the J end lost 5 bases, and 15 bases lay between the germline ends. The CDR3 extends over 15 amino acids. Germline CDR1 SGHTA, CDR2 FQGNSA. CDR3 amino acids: CASSLDRAGWNEQYF. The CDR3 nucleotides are TGTGCCAGCAGCTTAGACAGGGCGGGATGGAACGAGCAGTACTTC.

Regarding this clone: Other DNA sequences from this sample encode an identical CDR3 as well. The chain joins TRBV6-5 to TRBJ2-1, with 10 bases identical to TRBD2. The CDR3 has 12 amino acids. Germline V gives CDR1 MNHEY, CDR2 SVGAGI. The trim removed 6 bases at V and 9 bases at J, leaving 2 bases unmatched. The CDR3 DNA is TGTGCCAGCAGCCGGACTAGCGGTGAGCAGTTCTTC. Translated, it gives CASSRTSGEQFF.

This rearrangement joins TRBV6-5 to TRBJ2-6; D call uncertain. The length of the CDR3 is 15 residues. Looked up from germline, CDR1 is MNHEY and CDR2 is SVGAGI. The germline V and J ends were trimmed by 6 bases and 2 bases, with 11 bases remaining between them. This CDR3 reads CASSRSTTGANVLTF. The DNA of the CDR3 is TGTGCCAGCAGCCGAAGCACGACTGGGGCCAACGTCCTGACTTTC.

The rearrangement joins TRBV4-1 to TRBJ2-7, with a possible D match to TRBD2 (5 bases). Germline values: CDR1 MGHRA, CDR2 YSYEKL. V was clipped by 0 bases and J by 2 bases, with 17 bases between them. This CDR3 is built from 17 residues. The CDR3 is CASSQDPWEQAPYEQYF. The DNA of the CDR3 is TGCGCCAGCAGCCAAGATCCGTGGGAGCAGGCGCCCTACGAGCAGTACTTC.

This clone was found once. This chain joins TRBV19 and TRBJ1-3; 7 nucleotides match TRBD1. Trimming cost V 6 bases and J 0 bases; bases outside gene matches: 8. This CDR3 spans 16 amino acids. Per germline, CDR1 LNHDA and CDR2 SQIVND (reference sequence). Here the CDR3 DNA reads TGTGCCAGTAGCGATAAGGGACAGAACTCTGGAAACACCATATATTTT. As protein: CASSDKGQNSGNTIYF. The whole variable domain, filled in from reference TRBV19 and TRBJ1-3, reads DGGITQSPKYLFRKEGQNVTLSCEQNLNHDAMYWYRQDPGQGLRLIYYSQIVNDFQKGDIAEGYSVSREKKESFPLTVTSAQKNPTAFYLCASSDKGQNSGNTIYFGEGSWLTVV.

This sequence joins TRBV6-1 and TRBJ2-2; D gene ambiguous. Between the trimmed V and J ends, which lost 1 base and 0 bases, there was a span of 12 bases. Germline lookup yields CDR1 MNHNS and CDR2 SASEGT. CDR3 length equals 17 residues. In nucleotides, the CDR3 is TGTGCCAGCAGTGAAGGCGTCCGGACCACGAACACCGGGGAGCTGTTTTTT. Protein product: CASSEGVRTTNTGELFF.

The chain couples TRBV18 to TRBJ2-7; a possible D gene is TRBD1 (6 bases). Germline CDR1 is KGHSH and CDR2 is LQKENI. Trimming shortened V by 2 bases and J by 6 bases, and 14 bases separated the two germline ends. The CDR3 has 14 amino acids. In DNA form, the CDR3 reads TGTGCCAGCTCACCAAGAGGTGCAGGGGCCGAGCAGTACTTC. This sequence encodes CASSPRGAGAEQYF.

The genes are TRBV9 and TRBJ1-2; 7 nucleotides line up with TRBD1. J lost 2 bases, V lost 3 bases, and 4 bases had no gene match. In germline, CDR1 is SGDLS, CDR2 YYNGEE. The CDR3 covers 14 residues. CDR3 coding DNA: TGTGCCAGCAGCGGAGGGGGCGCGAACTATGGCTACACCTTC. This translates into CASSGGGANYGYTF.

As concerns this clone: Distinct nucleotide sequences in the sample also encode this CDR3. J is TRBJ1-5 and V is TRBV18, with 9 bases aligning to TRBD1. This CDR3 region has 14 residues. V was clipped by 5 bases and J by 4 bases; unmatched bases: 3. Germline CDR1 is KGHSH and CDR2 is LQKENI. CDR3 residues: CASSSGQGNQPQHF. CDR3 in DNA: TGTGCCAGCTCATCGGGACAGGGAAATCAGCCCCAGCATTTT.

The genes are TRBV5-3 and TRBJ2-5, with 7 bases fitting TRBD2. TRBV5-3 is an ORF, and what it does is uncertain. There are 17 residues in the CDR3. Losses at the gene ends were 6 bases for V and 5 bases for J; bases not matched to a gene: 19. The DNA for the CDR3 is TGTGCCAGAACCTCCGCAGAGGAGCGGGGCCCCGGCGAGACCCAGTACTTC. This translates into CARTSAEERGPGETQYF.

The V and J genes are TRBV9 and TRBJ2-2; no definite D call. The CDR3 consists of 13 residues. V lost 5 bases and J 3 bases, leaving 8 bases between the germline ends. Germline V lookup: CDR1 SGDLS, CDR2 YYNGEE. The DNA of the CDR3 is TGTGCCAGCAGTTTCACAGACACCGGGGAGCTGTTTTTT. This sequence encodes CASSFTDTGELFF.

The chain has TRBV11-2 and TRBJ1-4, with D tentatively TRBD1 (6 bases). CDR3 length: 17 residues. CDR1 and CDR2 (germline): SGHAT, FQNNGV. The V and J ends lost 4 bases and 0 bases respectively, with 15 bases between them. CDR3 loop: CASSSEGVGATNEKLFF. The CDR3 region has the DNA TGTGCCAGCAGCTCCGAGGGGGTCGGCGCAACTAATGAAAAACTGTTTTTT.